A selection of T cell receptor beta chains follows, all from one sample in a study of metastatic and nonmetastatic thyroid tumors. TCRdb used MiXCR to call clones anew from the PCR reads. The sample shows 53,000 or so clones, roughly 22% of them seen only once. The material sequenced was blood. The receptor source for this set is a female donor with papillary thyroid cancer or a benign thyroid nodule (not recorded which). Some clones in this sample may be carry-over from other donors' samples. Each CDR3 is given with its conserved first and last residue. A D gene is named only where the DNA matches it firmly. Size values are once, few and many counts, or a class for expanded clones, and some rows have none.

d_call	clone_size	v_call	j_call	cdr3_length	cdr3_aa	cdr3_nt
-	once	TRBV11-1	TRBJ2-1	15	CGSSPGLGGPNEQFF	TGTGGCAGCAGCCCCGGACTAGGGGGACCAAATGAGCAGTTCTTC
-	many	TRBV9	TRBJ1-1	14	CASVRDQTNTEAFF	TGTGCCAGCGTCCGGGACCAAACCAACACTGAAGCTTTCTTT
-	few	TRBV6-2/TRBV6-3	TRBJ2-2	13	CAIQREGTGDLFF	TGTGCCATTCAACGAGAGGGTACCGGTGATCTGTTTTTT
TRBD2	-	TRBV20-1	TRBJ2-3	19	CSSISPPGGRTSSTDTQYF	TGCAGTAGCATTAGCCCCCCCGGCGGGAGGACTTCTAGCACAGATACGCAGTATTTT
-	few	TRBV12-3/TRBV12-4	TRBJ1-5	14	CASSTKGRNQPQHF	TGTGCCAGCAGCACCAAAGGGCGCAATCAGCCCCAGCATTTT
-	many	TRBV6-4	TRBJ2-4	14	CASSDSIGGSIQYF	TGTGCCAGCAGTGACTCGATAGGGGGTAGCATTCAGTACTTC
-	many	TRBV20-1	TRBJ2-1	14	CSARDRIRTYEQFF	TGCAGTGCTAGAGATAGAATTCGCACCTATGAGCAGTTCTTC
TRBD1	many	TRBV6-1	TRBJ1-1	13	CAILDRPNTEAFF	TGTGCCATCCTGGACAGGCCGAACACTGAAGCTTTCTTT
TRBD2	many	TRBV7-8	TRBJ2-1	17	CASMDRTSGRNYNEQFF	TGTGCCAGCATGGACAGGACTAGCGGGAGGAACTACAATGAGCAGTTCTTC
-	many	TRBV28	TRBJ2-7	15	CASSRPPRASYEQYF	TGTGCCAGCAGTCGCCCCCCGCGGGCTTCCTACGAGCAGTACTTC
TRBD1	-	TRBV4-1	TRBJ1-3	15	CASSQEDRSGNTIYF	TGCGCCAGCAGCCAGGAGGACAGGTCCGGAAACACCATATATTTT
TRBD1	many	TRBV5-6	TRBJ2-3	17	CASSFGTGESTTDTQYF	TGTGCCAGCAGCTTCGGTACAGGGGAAAGCACCACAGATACGCAGTATTTT
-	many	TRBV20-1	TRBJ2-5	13	CSARPGSQETQYF	TGCAGTGCTAGGCCCGGGTCCCAAGAGACCCAGTACTTC
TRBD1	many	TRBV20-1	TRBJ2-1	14	CSAKGDRGTGEQFF	TGCAGTGCTAAAGGGGACAGGGGAACGGGTGAGCAGTTCTTC
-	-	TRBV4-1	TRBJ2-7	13	CASSRRHTYEQYF	TGCGCCAGCAGCCGAAGGCACACCTACGAGCAGTACTTC
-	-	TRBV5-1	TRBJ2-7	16	CAGSSGSIGASYEQYF	TGCGCCGGCAGCTCCGGTTCTATCGGGGCCTCCTACGAGCAGTACTTC
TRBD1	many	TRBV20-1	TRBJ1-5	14	CSARARTGGQPQHF	TGCAGTGCTAGAGCTCGGACAGGGGGCCAGCCCCAGCATTTT
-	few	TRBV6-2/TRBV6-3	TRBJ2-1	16	CASSFYTGGVYNEQFF	TGTGCCAGCAGTTTTTACACTGGGGGTGTATACAATGAGCAGTTCTTC
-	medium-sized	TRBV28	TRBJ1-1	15	CASSLGGMRNTEAFF	TGTGCCAGCAGTTTAGGAGGGATGAGGAACACTGAAGCTTTCTTT
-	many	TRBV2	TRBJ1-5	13	CASSGVSNQPQHF	TGTGCCAGCAGTGGGGTATCCAATCAGCCCCAGCATTTT
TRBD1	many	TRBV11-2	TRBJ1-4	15	CASSPGDSYNEKLFF	TGTGCCAGCAGCCCTGGGGACAGCTATAATGAAAAACTGTTTTTT
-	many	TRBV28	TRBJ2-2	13	CASQMGNTGELFF	TGTGCCAGCCAAATGGGGAACACCGGGGAGCTGTTTTTT
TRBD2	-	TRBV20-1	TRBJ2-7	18	CSASSYAGLGGRAGEQYF	TGCAGTGCTAGCAGCTACGCGGGGCTTGGCGGGAGGGCCGGCGAGCAGTACTTC
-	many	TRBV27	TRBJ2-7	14	CASSLTGGPYEQYF	TGTGCCAGCAGTCTTACGGGGGGCCCCTACGAGCAGTACTTC
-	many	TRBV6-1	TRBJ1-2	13	CARSRDPNYGYTF	TGTGCCAGGTCCCGGGACCCTAACTATGGCTACACCTTC
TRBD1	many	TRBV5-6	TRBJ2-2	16	CASSLDLGQEFPELFF	TGTGCCAGCAGCTTGGATTTGGGACAGGAGTTCCCGGAGCTGTTTTTT
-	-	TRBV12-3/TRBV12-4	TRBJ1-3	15	CASTRTAGTGNTVYF	TGTGCCAGCACAAGGACGGCGGGAACTGGAAACACAGTATATTTT
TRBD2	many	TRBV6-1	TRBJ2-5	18	CASSWGLAGGPLGETQYF	TGTGCCAGCAGCTGGGGACTAGCGGGAGGGCCGCTCGGGGAGACCCAGTACTTC
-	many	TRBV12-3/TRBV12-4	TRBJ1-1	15	CASSLEQTQGTEAFF	TGTGCCAGCAGTTTGGAGCAGACCCAGGGCACTGAAGCTTTCTTT
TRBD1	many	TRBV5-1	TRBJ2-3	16	CASRPDRTGGTDTQYF	TGCGCCAGCAGACCGGACCGGACAGGGGGGACAGATACGCAGTATTTT
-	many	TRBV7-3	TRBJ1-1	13	CASSLLGDTEAFF	TGTGCCAGCAGCTTGTTAGGGGACACTGAAGCTTTCTTT
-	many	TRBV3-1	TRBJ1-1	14	CASSYRRTNTEAFF	TGTGCCAGCAGCTACCGACGGACGAACACTGAAGCTTTCTTT
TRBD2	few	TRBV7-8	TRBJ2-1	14	CASSLSGSSDEQFF	TGTGCCAGCAGCTTAAGCGGGAGTTCCGATGAGCAGTTCTTC
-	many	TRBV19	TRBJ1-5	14	CASSTRVSNQPQHF	TGTGCCAGTAGTACCAGGGTTAGCAATCAGCCCCAGCATTTT
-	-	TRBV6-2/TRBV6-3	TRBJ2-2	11	CASSYTGELVF	TGTGCCAGCAGTTATACCGGGGAGCTGGTTTTT
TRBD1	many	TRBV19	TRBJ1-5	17	CASSIRQGARSNQPQHF	TGTGCCAGTAGTATAAGACAGGGGGCCAGGAGCAATCAGCCCCAGCATTTT
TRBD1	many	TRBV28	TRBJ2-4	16	CASSLTGGLAKNIQYF	TGTGCCAGCAGCTTAACAGGGGGCCTAGCCAAAAACATTCAGTACTTC
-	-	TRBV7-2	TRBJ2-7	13	CATSLGSYYEQYF	TGTGCCACCAGCTTAGGTTCATACTACGAGCAGTACTTC
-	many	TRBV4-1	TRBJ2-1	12	CASSQDFRPQFF	TGCGCCAGCAGCCAAGATTTCAGGCCACAGTTCTTC
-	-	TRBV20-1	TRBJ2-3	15	CSARVPAIGTYTQYF	TGCAGTGCTAGAGTTCCGGCTATCGGCACATATACGCAGTATTTT
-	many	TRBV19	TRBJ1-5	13	CASSDDRHQPQHF	TGTGCCAGTAGTGACGACAGGCATCAGCCCCAGCATTTT
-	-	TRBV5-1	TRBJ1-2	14	CDSSLDPGAGRYTF	TGCGACAGCAGCTTGGATCCGGGGGCAGGACGCTACACCTTC
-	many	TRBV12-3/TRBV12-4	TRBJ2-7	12	CASSSPSYEQYF	TGTGCCAGCAGTTCCCCTTCCTACGAGCAGTACTTC
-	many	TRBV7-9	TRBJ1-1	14	CASSTGRGGTEAFF	TGTGCCAGCAGCACAGGCAGGGGTGGCACTGAAGCTTTCTTT
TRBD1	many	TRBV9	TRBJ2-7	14	CASSGGQGTYEQYF	TGTGCCAGCAGCGGAGGACAGGGTACCTACGAGCAGTACTTC
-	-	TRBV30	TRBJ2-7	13	CAWSSPGPLGKYF	TGTGCCTGGAGTTCCCCGGGCCCCCTCGGGAAGTACTTC
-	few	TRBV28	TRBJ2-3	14	CAISYDLFTDTQYF	TGTGCCATCAGTTATGACCTATTTACAGATACGCAGTATTTT
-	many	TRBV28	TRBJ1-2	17	CASSDILLTSTNYGYTF	TGTGCCAGCAGTGATATCCTCTTAACATCAACTAACTATGGCTACACCTTC
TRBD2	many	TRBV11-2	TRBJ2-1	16	CASSRLAGSSYNEQFF	TGTGCCAGCAGTAGATTAGCGGGTTCATCCTACAATGAGCAGTTCTTC
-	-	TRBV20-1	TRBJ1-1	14	CSAPCGGVNTEAFF	TGCAGTGCCCCCTGTGGTGGTGTGAACACTGAAGCTTTCTTT
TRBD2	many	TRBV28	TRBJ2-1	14	CASSGGSGTNEQFF	TGTGCCAGCAGTGGCGGGAGCGGCACTAATGAGCAGTTCTTC
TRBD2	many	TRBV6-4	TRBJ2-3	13	CASSGGSSDTQYF	TGTGCCAGCAGTGGCGGGAGCTCAGATACGCAGTATTTT
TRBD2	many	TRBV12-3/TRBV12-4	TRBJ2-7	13	CASSSSGSYEQYF	TGTGCCAGCAGTTCTAGCGGCTCCTACGAGCAGTACTTC
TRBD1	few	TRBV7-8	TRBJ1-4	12	CASSFPGQGLFF	TGTGCCAGCAGCTTCCCGGGACAGGGTCTGTTTTTT
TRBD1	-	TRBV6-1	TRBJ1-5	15	CASSRTGPSEQPQHF	TGTGCCAGCAGTCGGACAGGTCCTTCGGAGCAGCCCCAGCACTTT